This T cell receptor beta chain came from a study of cytomegalovirus exposure and HLA in healthy donors. Concerning this clone: Its antigen is unknown.

Primers for the PCR totalled 60 Vbeta and 13 Jbeta. The method was immunoSEQ multiplex PCR; TCRdb's version includes in-frame clones alone and lacks a portion of them. The data contain 150,000 to 200,000 clones, approximately 80% of them singletons. Study results and caveats: Follow-up analysis seemed to connect common viral pathogens with several of the most significant clusters identified. The classifier reportedly diagnosed cytomegalovirus status with high sensitivity and specificity.

The TCR was taken from a woman in her thirties or forties in good health and CMV-seronegative. Material: PBMCs.

CDR3 amino acids: CASSETGLAGGTDTQYF. The CDR3 DNA sequence: TGTGCCAGCAGTGAGACTGGACTAGCGGGAGGAACAGATACGCAGTATTTT. V and J are TRBV2 and TRBJ2-3; 14 nucleotides align to TRBD2. V trimming: 3 bases; J trimming: 3 bases; junction bases outside the gene matches: 5. Germline CDR1 and CDR2: SNHLY and FYNNEI. This CDR3 region has 17 residues.